The rows below give T cell receptor beta chains drawn from one sample of a study of blood T cell repertoires in COVID-19. Profiled with immunoSEQ multiplex PCR; TCRdb holds only in-frame clones, not every one. The sample carries some 210,000 clones, 80% to 90% recorded once. The sample consisted of PBMCs or T cells enriched from blood (not recorded which). The receptors were gathered from a man between 35 and 55 years old who had recovered from COVID-19. Both conserved end residues are part of each CDR3. Fields, in order: V gene, J gene, clone size, D gene, CDR3 protein, CDR3 DNA. A D gene is named only where the DNA matches it firmly. Some rows have no size entry. The others give once, few or many, or a class for an expanded clone.

TRBV7-2,TRBJ2-2,NA,NA,CASSPRDTNTGELFF,TGTGCCAGCAGCCCGAGGGACACTAACACCGGGGAGCTGTTTTTT
TRBV6-5,TRBJ2-7,few,TRBD1,CASRGVGQGVHEQYF,TGTGCCAGCAGAGGCGTGGGACAGGGAGTACACGAGCAGTACTTC
TRBV5-1,TRBJ1-2,NA,NA,CASSPRVGLGYGYTF,TGCGCCAGCAGCCCCAGGGTCGGGTTAGGCTATGGCTACACCTTC
TRBV20-1,TRBJ1-6,NA,NA,CSAEGNSPLHF,TGCAGTGCTGAGGGTAATTCACCCCTCCACTTT
TRBV5-6,TRBJ2-7,NA,TRBD1,CASSFTGTGVRYEQYF,TGTGCCAGCAGCTTCACAGGGACAGGGGTGAGGTACGAGCAGTACTTC
TRBV3-1/TRBV3-2,TRBJ2-5,NA,NA,CASSQDASRETQYF,TGTGCCAGCAGCCAAGATGCCTCACGGGAGACCCAGTACTTC
TRBV9,TRBJ1-2,NA,TRBD1,CASSAPGTGGSGGYTF,TGTGCCAGCAGCGCCCCCGGGACAGGGGGATCGGGTGGCTACACCTTC
TRBV4-2,TRBJ2-3,once,NA,CASSQQRVGVTDTQYF,TGTGCCAGCAGCCAGCAGCGGGTGGGTGTCACAGATACGCAGTATTTT
TRBV2,TRBJ2-5,NA,TRBD1,CASGGQGKIQETQYF,TGTGCCAGCGGTGGACAGGGCAAAATACAAGAGACCCAGTACTTC
TRBV18,TRBJ2-7,NA,TRBD1,CASSPTGGSGYEQYF,TGTGCCAGCTCACCAACAGGGGGCAGCGGCTACGAGCAGTACTTC
TRBV6-5,TRBJ1-5,NA,NA,CASNLGDSNQPQHF,TGTGCCAGCAATCTCGGAGATAGCAATCAGCCCCAGCATTTT
TRBV4-1,TRBJ2-1,NA,NA,CASSPDSGGLGSYNEQFF,TGCGCCAGCAGCCCCGACTCAGGGGGGTTGGGCTCCTACAATGAGCAGTTCTTC
TRBV11-1,TRBJ2-1,NA,NA,CASSLTTVLSYNEQFF,TGTGCCAGCAGCTTAACTACGGTACTCTCCTACAATGAGCAGTTCTTC
TRBV6-5,TRBJ1-2,NA,TRBD1,CASGRDSYYGYTF,TGTGCCAGCGGTCGGGACAGTTACTATGGCTACACCTTC
TRBV19,TRBJ1-3,NA,NA,CASSLGGFGNTIYF,TGTGCCAGTAGCCTGGGAGGTTTCGGAAACACCATATATTTT
TRBV6-5,TRBJ1-3,NA,NA,CASAPPGNSGNTIYF,TGTGCCAGCGCGCCGCCAGGGAACTCTGGAAACACCATATATTTT
TRBV5-4,TRBJ1-6,NA,TRBD1,CASSLGQGLRTYNSPLHF,TGTGCCAGCAGCTTAGGACAGGGGTTAAGGACCTATAATTCACCCCTCCACTTT
TRBV7-9,TRBJ2-3,NA,NA,CASSSSTDTQYF,TGTGCCAGCAGCTCTAGCACAGATACGCAGTATTTT
TRBV29-1,TRBJ2-1,once,TRBD2,CSVQQTSGTNEQFF,TGCAGCGTTCAACAGACTAGCGGGACGAATGAGCAGTTCTTC
TRBV6-5,TRBJ1-5,NA,NA,CASTERGGRNQPQHF,TGTGCCAGCACGGAAAGGGGGGGGCGCAATCAGCCCCAGCATTTT
TRBV4-1,TRBJ1-3,NA,NA,CASSQVQDPGNTIYF,TGCGCCAGCAGCCAAGTCCAGGATCCTGGAAACACCATATATTTT
TRBV3-1/TRBV3-2,TRBJ2-5,NA,NA,CASSQSPTRVETQYF,TGTGCCAGCAGCCAAAGTCCTACCCGTGTGGAGACCCAGTACTTC
TRBV5-1,TRBJ2-3,NA,NA,CASSLMASTDTQYF,TGCGCCAGCAGCTTAATGGCTAGCACAGATACGCAGTATTTT
TRBV30,TRBJ2-3,NA,NA,CAWSSPQITQYF,TGTGCCTGGAGTTCCCCCCAAATTACGCAGTATTTT
TRBV3-1/TRBV3-2,TRBJ1-1,NA,NA,CASSQDRRGARTEAFF,TGTGCCAGCAGCCAAGATCGGCGGGGGGCGAGGACTGAAGCTTTCTTT
TRBV13,TRBJ2-1,NA,NA,CASSLDGGRGYNEQFF,TGTGCCAGCAGCTTAGATGGGGGGAGAGGATACAATGAGCAGTTCTTC
TRBV30,TRBJ1-2,NA,NA,CAWGGLRNYGYTF,TGTGCCTGGGGTGGCCTGCGTAACTATGGCTACACCTTC
TRBV7-3,TRBJ2-1,NA,TRBD1,CASSLTGGQGDEQFF,TGTGCCAGCAGCTTAACGGGTGGACAGGGGGATGAGCAGTTCTTC
TRBV9,TRBJ2-1,NA,NA,CASSPGGDSYNEQFF,TGTGCCAGCAGCCCTGGGGGCGACTCCTACAATGAGCAGTTCTTC
TRBV9,TRBJ2-1,NA,TRBD2,CASTTSGNTYNEQFF,TGTGCCAGCACGACTAGCGGGAATACCTACAATGAGCAGTTCTTC
TRBV2,TRBJ1-6,NA,NA,CASWWGAGNSPLHF,TGTGCCAGCTGGTGGGGTGCAGGGAATTCACCCCTCCACTTT
TRBV6-1,TRBJ1-6,once,NA,CASSDRRRSSYNSPLHF,TGTGCCAGCAGTGATAGGCGAAGGAGCTCCTATAATTCACCCCTCCACTTT
TRBV10-3,TRBJ2-7,few,TRBD1,CAIGATGLREQYF,TGTGCCATCGGGGCGACAGGGTTGAGGGAGCAGTACTTC
TRBV29-1,TRBJ1-1,NA,NA,CSVVRQGNTEAFF,TGCAGCGTTGTAAGGCAGGGGAACACTGAAGCTTTCTTT
TRBV7-2,TRBJ1-1,NA,TRBD1,CASSPQGEGTEAFF,TGTGCCAGCAGCCCACAGGGGGAAGGGACTGAAGCTTTCTTT
TRBV14,TRBJ1-1,NA,NA,CASSYFRGNTEAFF,TGTGCCAGCAGCTACTTCCGAGGAAACACTGAAGCTTTCTTT
TRBV11-2,TRBJ1-3,NA,NA,CASSPWEEAGNTIYF,TGTGCCAGCAGCCCCTGGGAGGAGGCTGGAAACACCATATATTTT